This is a list of T cell receptor beta chains from one sample in a study of cytomegalovirus exposure and HLA in healthy donors. Some clones are missing from TCRdb's copy, which holds only in-frame ones; the method was immunoSEQ multiplex PCR. The sample contains some 70,000 clones, around 82% of which appear only once. Sequenced sample: PBMCs. These TCRs come from a man younger than 35 in good health and CMV-seronegative. Each CDR3 is given without its conserved first and last residue.

V gene: TRBV5-1; J gene: TRBJ2-2; CDR3 protein: ASSPSGSTGELF
V gene: TRBV5-1; J gene: TRBJ2-7; CDR3 protein: ASSFDGVNEQY
V gene: TRBV4-3; J gene: TRBJ1-5; CDR3 protein: ASSQDIGVNQPQH
V gene: TRBV30; J gene: TRBJ1-4; CDR3 protein: AWSFQTNEKLF
V gene: TRBV7-9; J gene: TRBJ1-4; CDR3 protein: ASSPLRGNRGNEKLF
V gene: TRBV5-1; J gene: TRBJ2-1; CDR3 protein: ASSLSTGSNNEQF
V gene: TRBV9; J gene: TRBJ2-7; CDR3 protein: ASSLGTGSSEQY
V gene: TRBV5-7; J gene: TRBJ1-5; CDR3 protein: ASSPTRDHDSNQPQH
V gene: TRBV5-6; J gene: TRBJ2-7; CDR3 protein: ASRYTGHEYEQY
V gene: TRBV4-3; J gene: TRBJ1-3; CDR3 protein: ASSQGQGASGNTIY
V gene: TRBV5-1; J gene: TRBJ1-3; CDR3 protein: ASSPGQSGNTIY
V gene: TRBV5-5; J gene: TRBJ2-7; CDR3 protein: ASSRTWDRTYEQY
V gene: TRBV18; J gene: TRBJ1-1; CDR3 protein: ASSLQGREAF
V gene: TRBV5-1; J gene: TRBJ2-5; CDR3 protein: ASSLVGLAGGRETQY
V gene: TRBV9; J gene: TRBJ2-5; CDR3 protein: ASSVARLAGVETQY
V gene: TRBV2; J gene: TRBJ2-7; CDR3 protein: ASSGLAGGGGNEQY
V gene: TRBV19; J gene: TRBJ2-7; CDR3 protein: ASSKTGTSGDSYEQY
V gene: TRBV28; J gene: TRBJ1-1; CDR3 protein: ASRSLFGSTEAF
V gene: TRBV4-3; J gene: TRBJ1-2; CDR3 protein: ASSQTGFKEGYT
V gene: TRBV5-8; J gene: TRBJ1-5; CDR3 protein: ASSFLQGDQPQH
V gene: TRBV6-1; J gene: TRBJ1-5; CDR3 protein: ASSEAAGAGGTLH
V gene: TRBV28; J gene: TRBJ1-1; CDR3 protein: ASSLPNTEAF
V gene: TRBV7-9; J gene: TRBJ2-6; CDR3 protein: AGGSGTGGSGANVLT
V gene: TRBV10-1; J gene: TRBJ2-7; CDR3 protein: ASSESTGQGGQY
V gene: TRBV5-1; J gene: TRBJ1-1; CDR3 protein: ASSFITLNTEAF
V gene: TRBV29-1; J gene: TRBJ2-5; CDR3 protein: SGRDRGEQETQY
V gene: TRBV4-1; J gene: TRBJ2-6; CDR3 protein: ASSQHYPGQGAQGANVLT